This TCR beta chain was obtained from a study of Ad26.COV2.S vaccination and SARS-CoV-2 variants. Overall study context: A participant enrolled in the COV1001 Ad26.COV2.S trial arm provided the sample. Intramuscular Ad26.COV2.S at 5x10^10 or 1x10^11 viral particles.

Produced via immunoSEQ multiplex PCR; TCRdb's table is partial and in-frame only. The repertoire has about 350,000 clones, about 85% of them found once; the top ten carry 3% to 4%. Stated treatment: some 20 received Ad26.COV2.S at low or high dose, single or two shots; a few received placebo; per-sample allocation not given. Specimens were obtained on day 63 following the first vaccine or placebo injection. An adult of 18-55 years in Boston served as donor. Deletions cut 4 bases from V and 6 bases from J, with 15 bases between. The germline V gene has CDR1 MGHRA and CDR2 YSYEKL. The CDR3 length is 15 residues.

This sequence originates from a person aged 18-65 years who received the Ad26.COV2.S COVID-19 vaccine or a placebo. The chain couples TRBV4-1 to TRBJ1-4; tentatively, D is TRBD1 (5 bases). This specimen consisted of peripheral blood, obtained in a trial of Ad26.COV2.S vaccine versus placebo. This chain's CDR3 is CASSPPGRRDEKLFF. In nucleotides, the CDR3 is TGCGCCAGCAGCCCTCCGGGACGGCGGGATGAAAAACTGTTTTTT.